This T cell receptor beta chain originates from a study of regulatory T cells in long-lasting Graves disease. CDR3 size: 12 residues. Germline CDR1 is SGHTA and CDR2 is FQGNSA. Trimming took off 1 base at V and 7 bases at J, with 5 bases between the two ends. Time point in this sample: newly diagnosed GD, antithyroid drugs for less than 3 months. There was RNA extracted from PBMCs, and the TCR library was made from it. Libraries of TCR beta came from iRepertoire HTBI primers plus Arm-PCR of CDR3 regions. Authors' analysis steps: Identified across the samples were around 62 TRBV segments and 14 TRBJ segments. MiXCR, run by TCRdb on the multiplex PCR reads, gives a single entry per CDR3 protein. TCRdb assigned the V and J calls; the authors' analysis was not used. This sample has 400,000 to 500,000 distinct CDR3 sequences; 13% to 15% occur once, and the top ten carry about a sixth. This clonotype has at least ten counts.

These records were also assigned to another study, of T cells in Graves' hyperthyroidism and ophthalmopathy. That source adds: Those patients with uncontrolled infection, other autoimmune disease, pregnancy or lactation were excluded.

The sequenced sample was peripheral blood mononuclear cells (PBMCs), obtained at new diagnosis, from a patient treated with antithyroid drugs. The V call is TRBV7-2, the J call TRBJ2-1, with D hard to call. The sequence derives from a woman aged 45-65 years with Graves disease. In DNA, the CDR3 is TGTGCCAGCAGCTTAGTTAGGAATGAGCAGTTCTTC. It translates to CASSLVRNEQFF.